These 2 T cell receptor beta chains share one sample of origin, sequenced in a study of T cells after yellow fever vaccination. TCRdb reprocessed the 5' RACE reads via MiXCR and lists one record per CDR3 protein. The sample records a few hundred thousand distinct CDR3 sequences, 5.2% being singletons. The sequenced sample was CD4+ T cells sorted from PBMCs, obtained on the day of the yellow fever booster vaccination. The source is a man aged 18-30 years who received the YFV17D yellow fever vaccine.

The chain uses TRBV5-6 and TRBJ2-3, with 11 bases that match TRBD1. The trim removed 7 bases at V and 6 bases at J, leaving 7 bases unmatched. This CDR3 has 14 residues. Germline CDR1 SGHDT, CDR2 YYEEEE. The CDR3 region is CASRSGTGGDTQYF. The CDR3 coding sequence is TGTGCCAGCCGATCCGGGACAGGGGGGGATACGCAGTATTTT.

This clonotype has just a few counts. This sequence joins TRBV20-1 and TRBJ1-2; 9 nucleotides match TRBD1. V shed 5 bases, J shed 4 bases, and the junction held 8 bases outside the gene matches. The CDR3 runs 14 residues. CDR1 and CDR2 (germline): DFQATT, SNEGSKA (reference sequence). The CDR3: CSAGPGQGSYGYTF. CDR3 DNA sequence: TGCAGTGCTGGTCCGGGACAGGGTTCCTATGGCTACACCTTC.